This T cell receptor beta chain emerged from a study of cytomegalovirus exposure and HLA in healthy donors. Notes on the study in general: The dataset shows that most TCR sequences were rare, while some public TCRs occurred in many donors. With high specificity and sensitivity, the classifier reportedly diagnosed cytomegalovirus status. Testing in vitro showed a few CMV-associated chains specific for CMV antigens.

As concerns this clone: What it binds is unknown.

Libraries were prepared by immunoSEQ multiplex PCR; TCRdb keeps only in-frame clonotypes and omits some of them. The sample gives 120,000 to 150,000 clones, roughly nine tenths of which show up once; about 3.5% is in the top ten. The V end lost 2 bases, the J end lost 4 bases, and 8 bases lay between the germline ends. This CDR3 comprises 13 residues. Germline V gives CDR1 SGHTA, CDR2 FQGTGA. The sample was PBMCs. V and J are TRBV7-3 and TRBJ2-5; D is undetermined. The clonotype originates from a woman aged 18-29 years in good health and CMV-seropositive. The chain's CDR3 is CASSLLPSETQYF. CDR3 nucleotides: TGTGCCAGCAGCTTACTTCCTTCAGAGACCCAGTACTTC.